A single sample is the source of the 24 T cell receptor beta chains below, sequenced in a study of cytomegalovirus exposure and HLA in healthy donors. Vbeta (60) and Jbeta (13) primers were used in the PCR. Data came from immunoSEQ multiplex PCR; TCRdb stores just in-frame clones and leaves some out. The table has 310,000 or so clones, over 85% seen once. Sequenced: PBMCs. These receptors all stem from a woman aged 18-29 years in good health and CMV-seronegative.

The V gene is TRBV7-3, the J gene TRBJ2-3; TRBD2 aligns across 8 bases. The J segment lost 5 bases and the V segment lost 6 bases, leaving 7 bases of the junction unmatched. Germline V gives CDR1 SGHTA, CDR2 FQGTGA. The CDR3 spans 14 residues. The CDR3 nucleotides read TGTGCCAGCAGTTTCGGGGGGGCCGAAGATACGCAGTATTTT. Its protein is CASSFGGAEDTQYF.

This rearrangement joins TRBV7-8 to TRBJ2-1, with 10 bases aligning to TRBD2. Germline trimming cut 7 bases from V and 5 bases from J; bases unmatched to any gene: 8. This CDR3 has 15 amino acids. The germline V gene has CDR1 SGHVS and CDR2 FQNEAQ. CDR3 coding DNA: TGTGCCAGCATCCTCGCTAGCGGGGGAAACAATGAGCAGTTCTTC. Translation: CASILASGGNNEQFF.

The J gene is TRBJ2-2, the V gene TRBV7-9, with a possible D match to TRBD1 (5 bases). Between the trimmed V and J ends, which lost 2 bases and 2 bases, there was a span of 12 bases. The CDR3 sequence is 16 residues long. CDR1 and CDR2 from the germline V gene are SEHNR and FQNEAQ (reference sequence). DNA of the CDR3: TGTGCCAGCAGCTTAAGTGGGGCGCGTAACACCGGGGAGCTGTTTTTT. Residues: CASSLSGARNTGELFF.

The chain couples TRBV19 to TRBJ1-6, with D uncertain. The germline V gene has CDR1 LNHDA and CDR2 SQIVND (reference sequence). CDR3 length: 15 residues. Trimming cost V 6 bases and J 3 bases, with 12 bases left between them. Written as DNA, the CDR3 is TGTGCCAGTAGAGCGCCGGGGATCTATAATTCACCCCTCCACTTT. This sequence encodes CASRAPGIYNSPLHF. The whole variable domain, remainder taken from reference TRBV19 and TRBJ1-6, is DGGITQSPKYLFRKEGQNVTLSCEQNLNHDAMYWYRQDPGQGLRLIYYSQIVNDFQKGDIAEGYSVSREKKESFPLTVTSAQKNPTAFYLCASRAPGIYNSPLHFGNGTRLTVT.

The chain links TRBV4-1 to TRBJ1-6, with D possibly TRBD1 on 5 matching bases. Germline CDR1 MGHRA, CDR2 YSYEKL. Trimming took 0 bases from V and 9 from J, leaving 12 bases between them. This CDR3 has 15 amino acids. Here the CDR3 reads CASSQDGGSSSPLHF. The CDR3 bases are TGCGCCAGCAGCCAAGATGGGGGGTCCAGTTCACCCCTCCACTTT.

In its sample, this clone was seen once. This chain links TRBV7-3 with TRBJ2-2; 10 bases are a match to TRBD2. Germline assignment: CDR1 SGHTA and CDR2 FQGTGA. The CDR3 extends over 18 amino acids. V shed 2 bases, J shed 7 bases, and the junction held 13 bases outside the gene matches. The CDR3 DNA sequence: TGTGCCAGCAGCTTATTTCCTAGCGGGGGACTCCTTGGCGGGGAGCTGTTTTTT. Amino acid sequence: CASSLFPSGGLLGGELFF.

This chain connects TRBV25-1 to TRBJ2-3; TRBD1 agrees at 10 bases. V lost 6 bases to trimming and J lost 4 bases; unmatched junction nucleotides: 4. Germline V gives CDR1 MGHDK, CDR2 SYGVNS. CDR3 length: 14 amino acids. This chain's CDR3 is CASRETGGSDTQYF. The CDR3 bases are TGTGCCAGCAGGGAGACAGGGGGCTCAGATACGCAGTATTTT.

The CDR3 DNA reads TGTGCCAGTTGCAATACAGCAAGCAATCAGCCCCAGCATTTT. It translates to CASCNTASNQPQHF. The V gene is TRBV19, the J gene TRBJ1-5; D ambiguous. CDR3 length: 14 residues. V lost 8 bases, J lost 1 base, and 12 bases lay in between. In germline, CDR1 is LNHDA, CDR2 SQIVND (reference sequence).

In its sample, this clone was seen once. The chain joins TRBV10-3 to TRBJ1-6, with TRBD1 identical over 8 bases. Germline trimming cut 0 bases from V and 5 bases from J; bases unmatched to any gene: 3. The CDR3 totals 16 residues. Germline V gives CDR1 ENHRY, CDR2 SYGVKD. Written as DNA, the CDR3 is TGTGCCATCAGTGAGTCGGACAGGGTCGATAATTCACCCCTCCACTTT. This gives the protein CAISESDRVDNSPLHF.

The rearrangement joins TRBV29-1 to TRBJ2-7; 8 bases line up with TRBD1. The CDR3 contains 11 residues. J was trimmed by 2 bases and V by 7 bases; bases with no gene match: 1. The germline CDR1 and CDR2 sequences are SQVTM and ANQGSEA. CDR3 nucleotide sequence: TGCAGCGGGGGACAGGCCTACGAGCAGTACTTC. The encoded protein is CSGGQAYEQYF.

The V and J genes are TRBV7-6 and TRBJ2-5; TRBD2 might be the D (6 bases). V shed 5 bases and J shed 1 base, with 14 bases lying between them. The V gene's germline CDR1 is SGHVS and CDR2 FNYEAQ. This CDR3 is built from 15 residues. The DNA of the CDR3 is TGTGCCAGCAGCCCCAATCCGACTAGCCAAGAGACCCAGTACTTC. Translating gives CASSPNPTSQETQYF.

There are a few counts of this clone. The chain couples TRBV7-9 to TRBJ1-1; D gene unclear. Germline V lookup: CDR1 SEHNR, CDR2 FQNEAQ (reference sequence). This CDR3 spans 14 amino acids. The V gene lost 5 bases and the J gene lost 0 bases, with 10 bases spanning the gap. CDR3 protein: CASSRTIMNTEAFF. CDR3 DNA: TGTGCCAGCAGCCGTACTATCATGAACACTGAAGCTTTCTTT.

This clone was detected only once. This chain uses TRBV9 with TRBJ2-7; 7 bases are a match to TRBD2. Germline V lookup: CDR1 SGDLS, CDR2 YYNGEE. The CDR3 totals 15 residues. V shed 3 bases and J 2 bases; nucleotides not matched to a gene: 8. The CDR3 here is CASSARGEGTYEQYF. In nucleotides, the CDR3 is TGTGCCAGCAGCGCCAGAGGGGAGGGGACCTACGAGCAGTACTTC.

The genes are TRBV6-1 and TRBJ2-5; 14 bases agree with TRBD2. After removal of 4 bases from V and 0 bases from J, the junction contained 4 bases not matched to a gene. Germline V gene sequence: CDR1 MNHNS, CDR2 SASEGT. CDR3 length: 17 amino acids. CDR3 coding DNA: TGTGCCAGCAGTGGTGGACTAGCGGGGGGTAACCAAGAGACCCAGTACTTC. Encoded protein: CASSGGLAGGNQETQYF.

The rearrangement joins TRBV7-8 to TRBJ1-2; D is possibly TRBD1 (5 bases). Per the germline V gene, CDR1 is SGHVS and CDR2 is FQNEAQ. The CDR3 covers 14 residues. V was clipped by 5 bases and J by 8 bases, with 18 bases between them. The CDR3 region has the DNA TGTGCCAGCAGCCCTGGCGGGGGTTGGGGGGGCTACACCTTC. Protein sequence: CASSPGGGWGGYTF.

The J gene is TRBJ1-1, the V gene TRBV5-1, with D possibly being TRBD1 (5 bases). The germline gives CDR1 SGHRS, CDR2 YFSETQ. Trimming shortened V by 3 bases and J by 1 base, and 16 bases separated the two germline ends. The CDR3 length is 16 residues. The CDR3 protein is CASSWGDGITNTEAFF. Written as DNA, the CDR3 is TGCGCCAGCAGCTGGGGGGACGGGATCACGAACACTGAAGCTTTCTTT.

CDR3 amino acids: CASSLHRGEAFF. DNA for the CDR3: TGTGCCAGCAGCCTCCACAGGGGTGAAGCTTTCTTT. This chain uses TRBV11-3 with TRBJ1-1; 7 bases agree with TRBD1. After removal of 5 bases from V and 7 bases from J, the junction contained 4 bases not matched to a gene. The CDR3 is made up of 12 amino acids. Germline V CDR1 and CDR2: SGHNT, YENEEA.

The V gene is TRBV4-2, the J gene TRBJ2-7; TRBD1 matches 7 bases. Trimming cost V 3 bases and J 3 bases; bases outside gene matches: 2. The germline V gene encodes CDR1 LGHNA and CDR2 YNFKEQ. The CDR3 extends over 13 amino acids. This CDR3 reads CASSQNRGYEQYF. As DNA, the CDR3 is TGTGCCAGCAGCCAGAACAGGGGCTACGAGCAGTACTTC.

The CDR3 DNA follows: TGTGCCAGCAGCGTAGTAGCGGGGGGGCCCAATGAGCAGTTCTTC. It encodes CASSVVAGGPNEQFF. The chain couples TRBV9 to TRBJ2-1; 11 bases map to TRBD2. The CDR3 loop spans 15 amino acids. Germline V gene sequence: CDR1 SGDLS, CDR2 YYNGEE. V was pared by 0 bases and J by 6 bases, with 2 bases of the junction left unmatched.

The rearrangement uses TRBV5-6 and TRBJ2-7; tentative D call: TRBD2 (5 bases). This CDR3 has 15 amino acids. In germline, CDR1 is SGHDT, CDR2 YYEEEE. Trimming shortened V by 3 bases and J by 0 bases, and 13 bases separated the two germline ends. The CDR3 spells CASSSGSPISYEQYF. The DNA for the CDR3 is TGTGCCAGCAGCTCGGGAAGTCCTATCTCCTACGAGCAGTACTTC.

This clone was picked up a small number of times. V is TRBV7-8 and J is TRBJ1-4; D remains unclear. The CDR3 extends over 15 amino acids. CDR1 SGHVS and CDR2 FQNEAQ come from the germline V gene. V lost 5 bases and J lost 0, with 10 bases in between. The CDR3 spells CASSVTAATNEKLFF. DNA of the CDR3: TGTGCCAGCAGCGTAACAGCTGCAACTAATGAAAAACTGTTTTTT.

The gene calls are TRBV6-5 and TRBJ2-7, with 12 positions matching TRBD1. Germline V CDR1 and CDR2: MNHEY, SVGAGI. Trimming at V came to 8 bases and at J to 7 bases, leaving 9 bases not matched to a gene. The CDR3 runs 14 residues. The CDR3 here is CASGPGQGAWEQYF. The CDR3 coding sequence is TGTGCCAGCGGCCCGGGACAGGGGGCTTGGGAGCAGTACTTC.

The table lists this clone with a few counts. A read error may produce the germline difference seen at one junction end. The gene calls are TRBV18 and TRBJ2-7; 11 bases line up with TRBD2. Germline lookup yields CDR1 KGHSH and CDR2 LQKENI. The CDR3 has 17 amino acids. The CDR3 nucleotides are TGTGCCAGCTCATCGCGACTAGCGGGGCCTCTTTCCTCCGAGCAGTACTTC. Its protein product is CASSSRLAGPLSSEQYF.

The V call is TRBV27, the J call TRBJ1-1, with D perhaps TRBD1 (5 bases). Germline loops: CDR1 MNHEY, CDR2 SMNVEV (reference sequence). This CDR3 region has 12 residues. V was pared by 6 bases and J by 1 base, with 6 bases between. The CDR3 loop is CASRGGNTEAFF. CDR3 DNA: TGTGCCAGCAGGGGGGGGAACACTGAAGCTTTCTTT.